These T cell receptor beta chains were read from a single sample in a study of OX40 agonist ivuxolimab in advanced cancers. Measured with immunoSEQ multiplex PCR; TCRdb has only the in-frame clones, and not every one. The sample has over 9,000 clones, around 84% seen once. Specimen: CD4+ or CD8+ T cells sorted from blood, collected in a trial of the OX40 agonist ivuxolimab. All receptors derive from an adult with an advanced solid tumor such as melanoma, head and neck, liver or kidney cancer. Both conserved end residues are part of each CDR3. The order of the fields is D gene, V gene, J gene, clone size, CDR3 DNA, CDR3 protein. A D gene is named only where the DNA matches it firmly. Not every row has a clone size; where given, it reads once, few, many or a size class.

>TRBD2|TRBV7-3|TRBJ2-7|NA
TGTGCCAGCAGCTGGAGCGGGGTTACCTACGAGCAGTACTTC
CASSWSGVTYEQYF
>NA|TRBV9|TRBJ1-6|NA
TGTGCCAGCAGCGTAGGCGGGAGTAGTAGTTCACCCCTCCACTTT
CASSVGGSSSSPLHF
>TRBD1|TRBV28|TRBJ1-6|NA
TGTGCCAGCAACAGATTAGGGACAGTAGGTTCACCCCTCCACTTT
CASNRLGTVGSPLHF
>NA|TRBV10-1|TRBJ1-1|NA
TGCGCCAGCAGTGAGACCCTTATGAACACTGAAGCTTTCTTT
CASSETLMNTEAFF
>TRBD2|TRBV7-3|TRBJ2-1|NA
TGTGCCAGCAGCTTAGTAGCGGGGGCAAATAGCTCCTACAATGAGCAGTTCTTC
CASSLVAGANSSYNEQFF
>NA|TRBV20-1|TRBJ1-2|NA
TGCAGTGCTAGGGGGGACTATGGCTACACCTTC
CSARGDYGYTF
>NA|TRBV2|TRBJ2-5|NA
TGTGCCAGCAGTGCTTTAACAGATCAAGAGACCCAGTACTTC
CASSALTDQETQYF
>TRBD1|TRBV5-6|TRBJ2-7|NA
TGTGCCAGCAGCTTCGGGACAGGGGTCTACGAGCAGTACTTC
CASSFGTGVYEQYF
>NA|TRBV7-9|TRBJ1-1|NA
TGTGCCAGCAGCTTACCCACAGGGATAGTCACTGAAGCTTTCTTT
CASSLPTGIVTEAFF
>NA|TRBV27|TRBJ1-5|NA
TGTGCCAGCAGCCCCTGGGTAGGAGGTATTGGCAATCAGCCCCAGCATTTT
CASSPWVGGIGNQPQHF
>NA|TRBV6-1|TRBJ2-7|NA
TGTGCCAGCAGCCCCGGTGGTTACGAGCAGTACTTC
CASSPGGYEQYF
>TRBD1|TRBV15|TRBJ2-7|medium-sized
TGTGCCACCAGCGCGACAGGGGACCTCGTCGAGCAGTACTTC
CATSATGDLVEQYF
>NA|TRBV6-4|TRBJ1-2|NA
TGTGCCAGCACCCTGGACCAAACTAACTATGGCTACACCTTC
CASTLDQTNYGYTF